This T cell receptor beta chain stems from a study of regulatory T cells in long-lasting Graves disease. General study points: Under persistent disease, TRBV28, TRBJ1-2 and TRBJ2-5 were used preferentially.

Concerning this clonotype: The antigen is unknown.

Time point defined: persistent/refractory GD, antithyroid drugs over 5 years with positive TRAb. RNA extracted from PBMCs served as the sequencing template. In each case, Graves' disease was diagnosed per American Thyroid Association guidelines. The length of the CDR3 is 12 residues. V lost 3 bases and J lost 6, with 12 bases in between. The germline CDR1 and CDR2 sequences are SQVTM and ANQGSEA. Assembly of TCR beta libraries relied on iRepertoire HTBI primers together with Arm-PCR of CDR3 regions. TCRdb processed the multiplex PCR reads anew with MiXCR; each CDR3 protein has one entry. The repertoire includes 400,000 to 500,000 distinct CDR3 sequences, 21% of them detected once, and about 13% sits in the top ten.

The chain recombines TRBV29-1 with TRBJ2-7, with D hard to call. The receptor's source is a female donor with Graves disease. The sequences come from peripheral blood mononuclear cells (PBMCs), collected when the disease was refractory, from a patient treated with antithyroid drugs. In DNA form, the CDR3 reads TGCAGCGTTGAGATATCGGTGGGCGAGCAGTACTTC. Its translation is CSVEISVGEQYF.